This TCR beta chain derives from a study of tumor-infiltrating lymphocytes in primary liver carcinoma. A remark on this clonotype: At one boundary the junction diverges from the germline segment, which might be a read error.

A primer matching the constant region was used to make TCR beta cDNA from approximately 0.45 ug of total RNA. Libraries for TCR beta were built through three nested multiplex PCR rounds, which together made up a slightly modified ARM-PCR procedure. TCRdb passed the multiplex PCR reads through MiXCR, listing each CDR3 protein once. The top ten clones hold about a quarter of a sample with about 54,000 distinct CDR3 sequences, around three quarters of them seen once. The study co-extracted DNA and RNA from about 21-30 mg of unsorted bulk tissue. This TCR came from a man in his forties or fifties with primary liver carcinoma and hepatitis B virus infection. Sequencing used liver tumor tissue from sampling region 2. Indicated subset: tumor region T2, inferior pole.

The CDR3 bases are TGTGTCAGCTCATGGGACAGGGGGACTAGCGGGAGGGCGCATGAGCAGTTCTTC. It specifies CVSSWDRGTSGRAHEQFF. The V call is TRBV6-5, the J call TRBJ2-1; 16 positions agree with TRBD2. Looked up from germline, CDR1 is MNHEY and CDR2 is SVGAGI. CDR3 size: 18 residues.